The 27 T cell receptor beta chains in this list originate from one sample, sequenced in a study of a mutant IDH1 vaccine in newly diagnosed glioma (dated by TCRdb to 2020 to 2022). Their antigens remain unidentified. Reading the label with the study, this specimen's time point is: week 11, during vaccination. A 20-mer mutant IDH1 peptide at 300 micrograms in Montanide made up each vaccine dose, which was injected subcutaneously together with topical imiquimod. Library construction relied on the immunoSEQ multiplex PCR assay. Entries here come from immuneACCESS through TCRdb and include only in-frame sequences with V and J called. Some clones fail to appear in such tables; in the studies checked, an unresolved V gene covers under half of the shortfall, and the cause of the remainder is unknown. The sample includes some 26,000 clones, with about 70% observed a single time. The ten most abundant clones make up approximately 9.9% of the sample.

The starting material was peripheral blood mononuclear cells (PBMCs), obtained from a glioma patient whose treatment included an IDH1 peptide vaccine. The receptors shown here come from a man younger than 30 with glioma. Some clones in this sample may be carry-over from other donors' samples.

This rearrangement joins TRBV7-2 to TRBJ1-2; the match to TRBD1 covers 8 bases. V shed 1 base and J 4 bases; nucleotides not matched to a gene: 14. CDR1 is SGHTA and CDR2 is FQGNSA in the germline V gene. The CDR3 covers 18 residues. Here the CDR3 DNA reads TGTGCCAGCAGCTTAGTTCGCCCGACAGGGGACTCAATCTATGGCTACACCTTC. It specifies CASSLVRPTGDSIYGYTF. Full variable domain (rest looked up from reference TRBV7-2 and TRBJ1-2): GAGVSQSPSNKVTEKGKDVELRCDPISGHTALYWYRQSLGQGLEFLIYFQGNSAPDKSGLPSDRFSAERTGGSVSTLTIQRTQQEDSAVYLCASSLVRPTGDSIYGYTFGSGTRLTVV.

The rearrangement uses TRBV7-2 and TRBJ2-2; 9 bases fit TRBD1. After removal of 5 bases from V and 6 bases from J, the junction contained 7 bases not matched to a gene. Germline V CDR1 and CDR2: SGHTA, FQGNSA. The CDR3 covers 15 residues. CDR3 DNA sequence: TGTGCCAGCAGCCGGACAGGGGTGGTGTCCGGGGAGCTGTTTTTT. Translated, it gives CASSRTGVVSGELFF.

This chain links TRBV10-3 with TRBJ1-2, with TRBD1 matching 7 bases. Germline lookup yields CDR1 ENHRY and CDR2 SYGVKD. The CDR3 is made up of 17 amino acids. The trim removed 4 bases at V and 2 bases at J, leaving 13 bases unmatched. CDR3 bases: TGTGCCATCAGTGTGAACCCCACAGGGGTCCCCAACTATGGCTACACCTTC. It codes for CAISVNPTGVPNYGYTF.

The chain employs TRBV5-1 and TRBJ2-2; D unclear. The V end was cut by 1 base, the J end by 4 bases, with 11 bases between. Germline V gives CDR1 SGHRS, CDR2 YFSETQ. This CDR3 is built from 15 residues. The CDR3 DNA is TGCGCCAGCAGCTTGCCAGCCCCCGGCACCGGGGAGCTGTTTTTT. As protein: CASSLPAPGTGELFF.

The rearrangement links TRBV15 to TRBJ2-1; the match to TRBD2 covers 11 bases. The CDR3 consists of 19 residues. Per the germline V gene, CDR1 is LNHNV and CDR2 is YYDKDF (reference sequence). V gave up 3 bases and J gave up 5 bases; unmatched junction bases: 15. CDR3 DNA: TGTGCCACCAGCAGCGACAGGTTTACTAGCGGGAGACCCGACAATGAGCAGTTCTTC. Translating it yields CATSSDRFTSGRPDNEQFF.

The chain has TRBV2 and TRBJ2-2; TRBD2 matches at 13 bases. V dropped 4 bases and J dropped 5; count of bases not matched to a gene: 1. The CDR3 covers 15 residues. CDR1 and CDR2 (germline): SNHLY, FYNNEI. The CDR3: CASSGGLAGTGELFF. In DNA, the CDR3 is TGTGCCAGCAGTGGGGGACTAGCGGGAACCGGGGAGCTGTTTTTT.

V gene TRBV19 combines with J gene TRBJ2-2; 10 bases map to TRBD1. Germline CDR1 is LNHDA and CDR2 is SQIVND (reference sequence). Trimming took 8 bases from V and 0 from J; bases not matched to a gene: 3. The CDR3 sequence is 15 residues long. The CDR3: CASLGTGANTGELFF. For the CDR3, the DNA is TGTGCCAGTCTAGGGACAGGGGCGAACACCGGGGAGCTGTTTTTT.

The rearrangement links TRBV19 to TRBJ2-7, with TRBD2 identical over 12 bases. This CDR3 is 13 amino acids long. The V and J ends lost 7 bases and 7 bases, in that order; junction bases with no gene match: 5. Germline CDR1 is LNHDA and CDR2 is SQIVND (reference sequence). The CDR3 sequence is CASTTSGGWEQYF. In DNA form, the CDR3 reads TGTGCCAGTACGACTAGCGGGGGCTGGGAGCAGTACTTC.

The chain uses TRBV30 and TRBJ1-5; D is perhaps TRBD1 (6 bases). CDR1 GTSNPN and CDR2 SVGIG come from the germline V gene (reference sequence). V lost 2 bases and J lost 6, with 11 bases in between. CDR3 length: 13 residues. The CDR3 reads CAWSPLTGQPQHF. In DNA form, the CDR3 reads TGTGCCTGGAGTCCTTTGACAGGTCAGCCCCAGCATTTT.

The V and J genes are TRBV30 and TRBJ2-7; no clear D. Germline V gene lookup returns CDR1 GTSNPN and CDR2 SVGIG (reference sequence). Trimming removed 0 bases from V and 4 bases from J, with 13 bases in between. This CDR3 has 14 amino acids. CDR3 sequence reads: CAWSVHPRLYEQYF. CDR3 DNA: TGTGCCTGGAGTGTACATCCGAGGCTTTACGAGCAGTACTTC.

The CDR3 region has the DNA TGTGCCACCAGCAGGCACCAAGGCAGGGGGCGTGGAAACACCATATATTTT. Translation: CATSRHQGRGRGNTIYF. V usage is TRBV15 and J usage is TRBJ1-3; 8 positions match TRBD1. J lost 3 bases, V lost 3 bases, and 10 bases had no gene match. In germline, CDR1 is LNHNV, CDR2 YYDKDF (reference sequence). The CDR3 runs to 17 residues.

The chain couples TRBV15 to TRBJ2-1; D gene ambiguous. Trimming shortened V by 5 bases and J by 10 bases, and 12 bases separated the two germline ends. Germline lookup yields CDR1 LNHNV and CDR2 YYDKDF (reference sequence). The CDR3 spans 12 residues. This CDR3 reads CATSGVPAEQFF. The CDR3 DNA follows: TGTGCCACCAGCGGGGTCCCGGCCGAGCAGTTCTTC.

This clone was detected only once. The chain employs TRBV27 and TRBJ2-7; no definite D call. Trimming left V 3 bases short and J 4 bases short, with 16 bases between. The CDR3 extends over 15 amino acids. Looked up from germline, CDR1 is MNHEY and CDR2 is SMNVEV (reference sequence). CDR3 nucleotides: TGTGCCAGCAGTTTTGAGGCAACGTCTGGGTACGAGCAGTACTTC. Its protein is CASSFEATSGYEQYF.

V usage is TRBV19 and J usage is TRBJ1-5; D uncertain. The CDR3 is 15 amino acids. V was shortened by 1 base and J by 0 bases, with 7 bases between the two germline ends. Germline V gene data show CDR1 as LNHDA and CDR2 as SQIVND (reference sequence). DNA of the CDR3: TGTGCCAGTAGTATAGTCGGGGTTAGCAATCAGCCCCAGCATTTT. It is translated as CASSIVGVSNQPQHF.

The rearrangement uses TRBV25-1 and TRBJ1-4, with D possibly TRBD1 on 6 matching bases. Germline CDR1 reads MGHDK; CDR2 reads SYGVNS. The CDR3 contains 14 residues. Trimming removed 3 bases at V and 6 bases at J, with 11 bases between. The DNA for the CDR3 is TGTGCCAGCAGTGAGGAACAGGGTCATGAAAAACTGTTTTTT. Residues: CASSEEQGHEKLFF.

This sequence joins TRBV6-5 and TRBJ1-1; no clear D. The CDR3 is 13 residues long. V was clipped by 3 bases and J by 9 bases, with 14 bases between them. The V gene's germline CDR1 is MNHEY and CDR2 SVGAGI. As DNA, the CDR3 is TGTGCCAGCAGTTATCGGCTCGGTACCCAAGCTTTCTTT. Protein sequence: CASSYRLGTQAFF.

V gene TRBV25-1 combines with J gene TRBJ2-7; D might be TRBD1 or TRBD2, each matching 5 bases. Germline-derived CDR1 and CDR2 are MGHDK and SYGVNS. The V end lost 6 bases, the J end lost 3 bases, and 12 bases lay between the germline ends. The CDR3 extends over 13 amino acids. Here the CDR3 reads CASSPGTYYEQYF. Written as DNA, the CDR3 is TGTGCCAGCAGCCCCGGGACCTACTACGAGCAGTACTTC.

The chain combines TRBV7-9 with TRBJ2-7; weak D call: TRBD2 (5 bases). CDR1 and CDR2 from the germline V gene are SEHNR and FQNEAQ (reference sequence). The CDR3 has 13 amino acids. Trimming removed 4 bases from V and 0 bases from J, with 7 bases in between. In DNA form, the CDR3 reads TGTGCCAGCAGCTCTCGGGACTCCTACGAGCAGTACTTC. This encodes CASSSRDSYEQYF.

V and J are TRBV19 and TRBJ1-5, with 9 bases lining up with TRBD1. Germline trimming cut 3 bases from V and 3 bases from J; bases unmatched to any gene: 3. CDR3 length: 15 amino acids. Germline V gene lookup returns CDR1 LNHDA and CDR2 SQIVND (reference sequence). The CDR3 DNA reads as TGTGCCAGTAGTATGGGACAGGGCATCAATCAGCCCCAGCATTTT. Translated: CASSMGQGINQPQHF.

J is TRBJ2-4 and V is TRBV19; 8 nucleotides agree with TRBD1. The germline CDR1 and CDR2 sequences are LNHDA and SQIVND (reference sequence). The V segment lost 4 bases and the J segment 1 base; nucleotides outside the gene matches: 9. The CDR3 has 17 amino acids. CDR3 in amino acids: CASSRGSYRGAKNIQYF. Here the CDR3 DNA reads TGTGCCAGTAGTAGAGGGAGTTACAGGGGGGCCAAAAACATTCAGTACTTC.

This clone was seen more than once but under ten times. The genes are TRBV5-1 and TRBJ1-1; TRBD1 might be the D (5 bases). CDR3 length: 14 residues. Trimming shortened V by 0 bases and J by 7 bases, and 13 bases separated the two germline ends. CDR1 is SGHRS, CDR2 YFSETQ, per germline. The CDR3, as DNA: TGCGCCAGCAGCTTGGCGACAGTTGGCGATGAAGCTTTCTTT. Protein product: CASSLATVGDEAFF.

V gene TRBV6-5 combines with J gene TRBJ1-2; unclear D gene. V shed 6 bases and J shed 2 bases, with 13 bases lying between them. Germline assignment: CDR1 MNHEY and CDR2 SVGAGI. The CDR3 contains 14 residues. DNA of the CDR3: TGTGCCAGCAGCCGCTTAGCCATCAACTATGGCTACACCTTC. Translating it yields CASSRLAINYGYTF.

The V gene is TRBV18, the J gene TRBJ2-7; perhaps TRBD2 as D (5 bases). CDR1 is KGHSH and CDR2 is LQKENI in the germline V gene. The CDR3 covers 15 residues. V lost 4 bases, J lost 6 bases, and 19 bases lay in between. Here the CDR3 reads CASSRRTKGDGEQYF. CDR3 in DNA: TGTGCCAGCTCACGACGGACCAAGGGAGATGGCGAGCAGTACTTC.

The rearrangement uses TRBV7-9 and TRBJ1-4, with D maybe TRBD1 (5 bases). This CDR3 has 15 amino acids. V was clipped by 1 base and J by 5 bases, with 11 bases between them. Germline V gene sequence: CDR1 SEHNR, CDR2 FQNEAQ (reference sequence). In DNA form, the CDR3 reads TGTGCCAGCAGCTTAGTTCTGGGGGAGAATGAAAAACTGTTTTTT. Translated, it gives CASSLVLGENEKLFF.

This chain uses TRBV7-9 with TRBJ2-7; D remains ambiguous. Per the germline V gene, CDR1 is SEHNR and CDR2 is FQNEAQ (reference sequence). The CDR3 has 11 amino acids. V lost 5 bases, J lost 1 base, and 3 bases lay in between. CDR3 sequence: CASSLSYEQYF. CDR3 sequence (DNA): TGTGCCAGCAGCCTGTCCTACGAGCAGTACTTC.

The gene calls are TRBV10-3 and TRBJ2-5; 11 nucleotides line up with TRBD1. The better agreement between TRBJ2-7 and the DNA end casts doubt on the J call. This CDR3 is built from 14 residues. From germline, CDR1 is ENHRY and CDR2 SYGVKD. The CDR3 DNA sequence: TGTGCCATCAGTGCCGGGACAGGGGGCTACGAGCAGTACTTC. It translates to CAISAGTGGYEQYF.

The V and J genes are TRBV13 and TRBJ2-7; D remains ambiguous. The germline CDR1 and CDR2 sequences are PRHDT and FYEKMQ (reference sequence). CDR3 length: 13 residues. Trimming left V 2 bases short and J 0 bases short, with 5 bases between. The CDR3 loop is CASSLTASYEQYF. The CDR3 DNA follows: TGTGCCAGCAGCTTAACAGCCTCCTACGAGCAGTACTTC.